These 27 T cell receptor beta chains were sequenced from one sample in a study of cytomegalovirus exposure and HLA in healthy donors. Primers included in the PCR were 60 Vbeta and 13 Jbeta primers. The data were produced by immunoSEQ multiplex PCR, yet TCRdb's version contains in-frame clones alone and is incomplete. The sample lists about 120,000 clones; over 60% were seen once. Sequencing input: PBMCs. The receptors here all came from a man aged 25 to 40 in good health and CMV-seropositive.

The J gene is TRBJ1-6, the V gene TRBV4-2; 7 bases agree with TRBD1. This CDR3 is built from 18 residues. J was trimmed by 1 base and V by 4 bases; bases with no gene match: 10. CDR1 is LGHNA and CDR2 is YNFKEQ in the germline V gene. The CDR3 bases are TGTGCCAGCAGCCTCCCACGGGACAGTCTGTCCTATAATTCACCCCTCCACTTT. Translation: CASSLPRDSLSYNSPLHF.

The gene calls are TRBV30 and TRBJ1-1; D remains unclear. Per germline, CDR1 GTSNPN and CDR2 SVGIG (reference sequence). Trimming stripped 2 bases from V and 11 bases from J, with 12 bases between. CDR3 length equals 11 residues. The CDR3 region has the DNA TGTGCCTGGAGTCTGTGGAGGGAGGCTTTCTTT. Protein product: CAWSLWREAFF.

The J gene is TRBJ1-5, the V gene TRBV30; D gene ambiguous. V shed 1 base and J shed 0 bases, with 7 bases lying between them. The CDR3 consists of 14 residues. Per germline, CDR1 GTSNPN and CDR2 SVGIG (reference sequence). The DNA for the CDR3 is TGTGCCTGGAGTGGCATCTATAGCAATCAGCCCCAGCATTTT. This encodes CAWSGIYSNQPQHF.

The rearrangement links TRBV5-4 to TRBJ2-6; 11 bases agree with TRBD1. Germline V gives CDR1 SGHNT, CDR2 YYREEE (reference sequence). The CDR3 loop spans 18 amino acids. V gave up 2 bases and J gave up 1 base; unmatched junction bases: 5. CDR3 nucleotides: TGTGCCAGCAGCTTTCCGGGACAGGGGGGGTCTGGGGCCAACGTCCTGACTTTC. Protein: CASSFPGQGGSGANVLTF.

The chain combines TRBV9 with TRBJ2-5; D unclear. The J call is doubtful: the DNA matches TRBJ2-7 better. Germline assignment: CDR1 SGDLS and CDR2 YYNGEE. This CDR3 is 15 amino acids long. As DNA, the CDR3 is TGTGCCAGCAGCGTAGGACTGGCAAGCTCCTACGAGCAGTACTTC. Amino acids: CASSVGLASSYEQYF.

A single count supports this clone. The DNA of the CDR3 is TGTGCCAGCAGCCAAGATAGCGGGACCGCCTCCTACAATGAGCAGTTCTTC. Translating it yields CASSQDSGTASYNEQFF. The chain is built from TRBV14 and TRBJ2-1; the match to TRBD2 covers 8 bases. Germline trimming cut 0 bases from V and 0 bases from J; bases unmatched to any gene: 4. The germline V gene has CDR1 SGHDN and CDR2 FVKESK. This CDR3 contains 17 residues.

CDR3 coding DNA: TGTGCCAGTACCGTGGACAAGTACAATGAGCAGTTCTTC. This translates into CASTVDKYNEQFF. The rearrangement joins TRBV19 to TRBJ2-1; possibly TRBD1 for D (5 bases). V lost 7 bases and J 4 bases, leaving 11 bases between the germline ends. The CDR3 consists of 13 residues. In germline, CDR1 is LNHDA, CDR2 SQIVND (reference sequence).

The sample holds a few counts of this clone. The sample holds other DNA sequences that translate to the same CDR3. This sequence joins TRBV7-6 and TRBJ1-2; 7 bases line up with TRBD1. This CDR3 comprises 13 residues. V lost 5 bases and J lost 4; bases outside the gene matches: 4. Germline CDR1 is SGHVS and CDR2 is FNYEAQ. DNA for the CDR3: TGTGCCAGCAGCACCACAGGGGTCTATGGCTACACCTTC. Its protein product is CASSTTGVYGYTF.

This chain connects TRBV19 to TRBJ2-3; 9 nucleotides align to TRBD2. CDR3 length: 15 amino acids. In germline, CDR1 is LNHDA, CDR2 SQIVND (reference sequence). V shed 3 bases and J 4 bases; nucleotides not matched to a gene: 5. The CDR3 nucleotides read TGTGCCAGTAGTATTGGGACTAGCCGTCCAGATACGCAGTATTTT. Its protein is CASSIGTSRPDTQYF.

This clone was seen only once. The chain couples TRBV5-5 to TRBJ2-7; 8 positions agree with TRBD2. After removal of 4 bases from V and 2 bases from J, the junction contained 8 bases not matched to a gene. The CDR3 has 15 amino acids. Germline CDR1 SGHKS, CDR2 YYEKEE (reference sequence). As DNA, the CDR3 is TGTGCCAGCAGCAGTGATAGCGGGACGCCCTACGAGCAGTACTTC. Its translation is CASSSDSGTPYEQYF.

V is TRBV6-4 and J is TRBJ2-2, with D uncertain. With 3 bases removed from V and 5 bases from J, the gap between germline ends came to 10 bases. The germline CDR1 and CDR2 sequences are MRHNA and SNTAGT. CDR3 size: 14 residues. For the CDR3, the DNA is TGTGCCAGCAGTGAGAGTCTCTGGACCGGGGAGCTGTTTTTT. Translation: CASSESLWTGELFF.

The chain is built from TRBV10-3 and TRBJ1-1; possibly TRBD1 for D (6 bases). Trimming took 5 bases from V and 1 from J, leaving 11 bases between them. CDR1 and CDR2 from the germline V gene are ENHRY and SYGVKD. This CDR3 region has 14 residues. DNA of the CDR3: TGTGCCATCAGTCTCGACAGGCGGAACACTGAAGCTTTCTTT. This gives the protein CAISLDRRNTEAFF.

This chain connects TRBV7-2 to TRBJ2-1, with D possibly matching TRBD2 (6 bases). Germline-derived CDR1 and CDR2 are SGHTA and FQGNSA. There are 13 residues in the CDR3. Between the trimmed V and J ends, which lost 5 bases and 9 bases, there was a span of 14 bases. The CDR3 DNA reads TGTGCCAGCAGCGTCGGGACTGGGGTTGAGCAGTTCTTC. This codes for CASSVGTGVEQFF. Full variable domain (missing parts from reference TRBV7-2 and TRBJ2-1): GAGVSQSPSNKVTEKGKDVELRCDPISGHTALYWYRQSLGQGLEFLIYFQGNSAPDKSGLPSDRFSAERTGGSVSTLTIQRTQQEDSAVYLCASSVGTGVEQFFGPGTRLTVL.

V usage is TRBV27 and J usage is TRBJ2-1; TRBD1 is a possible D gene (6 bases). The CDR3 is 19 residues long. Germline V gene sequence: CDR1 MNHEY, CDR2 SMNVEV (reference sequence). Deletions cut 6 bases from V and 3 bases from J, with 27 bases between. CDR3 sequence: CASRGSRDTSRGIYNEQFF. CDR3 in DNA: TGTGCCAGCAGGGGAAGCCGGGACACCAGCCGCGGAATCTACAATGAGCAGTTCTTC.

This rearrangement joins TRBV11-2 to TRBJ2-6; possibly TRBD1 for D (6 bases). Germline values: CDR1 SGHAT, CDR2 FQNNGV. V dropped 5 bases and J dropped 0 bases, with 8 bases sitting between them. The CDR3 is 15 residues long. This chain's CDR3 is CASSRQVSGANVLTF. The CDR3 nucleotides read TGTGCCAGCAGCCGACAGGTCTCTGGGGCCAACGTCCTGACTTTC.

The rearrangement joins TRBV4-1 to TRBJ1-4, with TRBD1 as a possible D gene (6 bases). Germline V gene data show CDR1 as MGHRA and CDR2 as YSYEKL. The CDR3 runs to 15 residues. V lost 3 bases to trimming and J lost 8 bases, with 16 bases between them. CDR3 amino acids: CASSQAQGREEKLFF. The CDR3 region has the DNA TGCGCCAGCAGCCAGGCCCAGGGGAGGGAAGAAAAACTGTTTTTT.

The chain employs TRBV11-3 and TRBJ1-3; TRBD1 might be the D (6 bases). This CDR3 has 19 amino acids. V was shortened by 5 bases and J by 2 bases, with 25 bases between the two germline ends. The germline gives CDR1 SGHNT, CDR2 YENEEA. The CDR3 is CASSTQGQTGIGTGNTIYF. The CDR3 nucleotides read TGTGCCAGCAGCACTCAGGGACAAACGGGAATTGGTACTGGAAACACCATATATTTT.

This clone occurred a few times. This chain joins TRBV7-3 and TRBJ2-6; D perhaps matches TRBD1 (5 bases). This CDR3 region has 16 residues. Per the germline V gene, CDR1 is SGHTA and CDR2 is FQGTGA. Trimming stripped 1 base from V and 6 bases from J, with 13 bases between. The DNA for the CDR3 is TGTGCCAGCAGCTTAAACCCCCAACAGGTGGCCAACGTCCTGACTTTC. Amino acids: CASSLNPQQVANVLTF.

DNA for the CDR3: TGTGCCAGCAGCCAAGATTTCAGTATGATTGAAGCTTTCTTT. Residues: CASSQDFSMIEAFF. This chain uses TRBV4-2 with TRBJ1-1; D is unresolved. Trimming took 0 bases from V and 7 from J, leaving 12 bases between them. The CDR3 runs 14 residues. The germline V gene has CDR1 LGHNA and CDR2 YNFKEQ.

This clone showed up just a few times. The gene calls are TRBV7-9 and TRBJ2-7, with a tentative D call TRBD2 (6 bases). This CDR3 has 16 residues. Trimming stripped 1 base from V and 0 bases from J, with 13 bases between. Germline CDR1 and CDR2: SEHNR and FQNEAQ (reference sequence). CDR3 sequence: CASSLVLAVPSYEQYF. The CDR3, as DNA: TGTGCCAGCAGCTTAGTACTAGCCGTACCCTCCTACGAGCAGTACTTC.

The rearrangement links TRBV15 to TRBJ1-5; 11 bases agree with TRBD1. V was clipped by 5 bases and J by 6 bases; unmatched bases: 6. This CDR3 is built from 15 residues. Germline assignment: CDR1 LNHNV and CDR2 YYDKDF (reference sequence). This CDR3 is CATSGGQGAGQPQHF. Here the CDR3 DNA reads TGTGCCACCAGCGGCGGACAGGGGGCGGGTCAGCCCCAGCATTTT.

This clone was counted a few times. The chain has TRBV2 and TRBJ2-3; 10 bases fit TRBD1. J was trimmed by 8 bases and V by 2 bases; bases with no gene match: 7. The CDR3 has 15 residues. In germline, CDR1 is SNHLY, CDR2 FYNNEI. CDR3 DNA: TGTGCCAGCAGTGAAAGGGACAGGGGCTGGTTTACGCAGTATTTT. It is translated as CASSERDRGWFTQYF.

The chain uses TRBV7-6 and TRBJ2-7; 7 bases align to TRBD1. The CDR3 runs 14 residues. V lost 1 base to trimming and J lost 5 bases; unmatched junction nucleotides: 5. Germline-derived CDR1 and CDR2 are SGHVS and FNYEAQ. The CDR3 nucleotides read TGTGCCAGCAGCTTAGGGACAGGTAGAGACGAGCAGTACTTC. Its translation is CASSLGTGRDEQYF.

This sequence joins TRBV27 and TRBJ2-3, with D perhaps TRBD2 (7 bases). Trimming cost V 3 bases and J 3 bases, with 13 bases left between them. The CDR3 consists of 15 residues. Per the germline V gene, CDR1 is MNHEY and CDR2 is SMNVEV (reference sequence). CDR3 sequence reads: CASSFAGAFTDTQYF. Written as DNA, the CDR3 is TGTGCCAGCAGTTTTGCGGGGGCCTTTACAGATACGCAGTATTTT.

This clone was counted between two and nine times. The chain has TRBV4-2 and TRBJ2-1; a weak D match, TRBD1 (5 bases). CDR3 length: 16 amino acids. CDR1 and CDR2 from the germline V gene are LGHNA and YNFKEQ. V lost 1 base, J lost 6 bases, and 16 bases lay in between. The CDR3 sequence: CASSQVRSRQGNEQFF. The DNA of the CDR3 is TGTGCCAGCAGCCAAGTTCGGTCGCGGCAGGGCAATGAGCAGTTCTTC.

V and J are TRBV7-2 and TRBJ2-3, with D maybe TRBD2 (5 bases). The CDR3 runs to 14 residues. V lost 2 bases, J lost 2 bases, and 8 bases lay in between. Germline V lookup: CDR1 SGHTA, CDR2 FQGNSA. The CDR3: CASSLRLNTDTQYF. CDR3 nucleotide sequence: TGTGCCAGCAGCTTAAGACTAAACACAGATACGCAGTATTTT.

The V and J genes are TRBV30 and TRBJ1-1; perhaps TRBD1 as D (5 bases). The CDR3 runs 15 residues. Germline lookup yields CDR1 GTSNPN and CDR2 SVGIG (reference sequence). The V end was cut by 2 bases, the J end by 4 bases, with 17 bases between. The chain's CDR3 is CAWSLLGGGSTEAFF. Here the CDR3 DNA reads TGTGCCTGGAGTCTATTGGGGGGGGGTAGCACTGAAGCTTTCTTT.